Detailed here is one T cell receptor (beta chain). These data originate in a study of shared clonotypes between healthy human individuals. Assay used: immunoSEQ multiplex PCR; TCRdb lists only in-frame clones, some missing. The sample carries about 980,000 clones, approximately 80% recorded once. V lost 10 bases and J lost 15, with 26 bases in between. The CDR3 runs to 13 residues. Looked up from germline, CDR1 is MNHNS and CDR2 is SASEGT. Sample: memory CD4+ T cells sorted from blood. The subset here: CD45RA-negative fraction. This TCR was sampled from a man aged 18 to 35 in good health. This chain links TRBV6-1 with TRBJ2-3, with D maybe TRBD2 (6 bases). The CDR3 DNA sequence: TGTGCCACCGCGGGGCTTACTACGATTCAGGGATATTTT. Its protein product is CATAGLTTIQGYF.